A single sample gave rise to the 27 T cell receptor beta chains below, sequenced in a study of blood T cells in healthy people across ages. For the second PCR, which ran for about 6 to 12 cycles, a sample-barcoded 5' primer and a J-beta primer mix were used. Each CDR3 protein gets one entry after TCRdb re-called the 5' RACE reads with MiXCR. Here the sample spans under 800,000 distinct CDR3 sequences, over 20% being singletons. Sequenced: blood. These receptors all come from a man in his 70s in good health.

This clonotype was detected only a few times. The chain combines TRBV6-5 with TRBJ2-6; no firm D call. Between the trimmed V and J ends, which lost 0 bases and 1 base, there was a span of 7 bases. Per germline, CDR1 MNHEY and CDR2 SVGAGI. This CDR3 region has 16 residues. CDR3 DNA: TGTGCCAGCAGTTACTCTTTCTATTCTGGGGCCAACGTCCTGACTTTC. The encoded protein is CASSYSFYSGANVLTF.

The rearrangement joins TRBV6-6 to TRBJ1-4; 8 positions match TRBD1. The CDR3 is made up of 15 amino acids. V shed 8 bases and J 2 bases; nucleotides not matched to a gene: 7. CDR1 and CDR2 from the germline V gene are MNHNY and SVGAGI (reference sequence). The CDR3 DNA reads as TGTGCCAGCCTTACACCAGGGGGCACTAATGAAAAACTGTTTTTT. Protein product: CASLTPGGTNEKLFF.

This clonotype showed up just a few times. This sequence joins TRBV20-1 and TRBJ2-7; D is possibly TRBD2 (6 bases). The CDR3 totals 13 residues. The V end lost 3 bases, the J end lost 2 bases, and 11 bases lay between the germline ends. Germline V gives CDR1 DFQATT, CDR2 SNEGSKA (reference sequence). CDR3 nucleotides: TGCAGTGCTAGTGAGTGGGGGGCCTACGAGCAGTACTTC. Residues: CSASEWGAYEQYF.

The chain is built from TRBV6-1 and TRBJ2-5; perhaps TRBD1 as D (6 bases). Germline CDR1 MNHNS, CDR2 SASEGT. V was trimmed by 3 bases and J by 11 bases, leaving 19 bases between them. This CDR3 spans 14 amino acids. The CDR3 region is CASSDPGAHMGQYF. CDR3 nucleotide sequence: TGTGCCAGCAGTGACCCAGGGGCTCATATGGGGCAGTACTTC.

The chain uses TRBV9 and TRBJ1-1; 7 bases agree with TRBD1. Germline loops: CDR1 SGDLS, CDR2 YYNGEE. This CDR3 comprises 16 residues. V shed 0 bases, J shed 0 bases, and the junction held 5 bases outside the gene matches. CDR3 residues: CASSVEAGGLNTEAFF. The CDR3, as DNA: TGTGCCAGCAGCGTAGAGGCAGGGGGATTGAACACTGAAGCTTTCTTT.

As for this clonotype: One junction end disagrees with the germline gene, perhaps due to a read error. V and J are TRBV20-1 and TRBJ2-5; 8 nucleotides match TRBD2. CDR1 and CDR2 from the germline V gene are DFQATT and SNEGSKA (reference sequence). There are 14 residues in the CDR3. DNA of the CDR3: TGCGGTGCTAAGGAAGCGGGAGTAGAGGAGACCCAGTACTTC. It specifies CGAKEAGVEETQYF.

This chain connects TRBV6-2 or TRBV6-3 to TRBJ2-7; possible D gene TRBD2, 6 bases. V was cut by 2 bases and J by 7 bases, with 18 bases left in between. The CDR3 has 15 amino acids. Per the germline V gene, CDR1 is MNHEY and CDR2 is SVGEGT. CDR3 sequence reads: CASSYPGTGKWEQYF. In DNA form, the CDR3 reads TGTGCCAGCAGTTACCCTGGGACTGGAAAGTGGGAGCAGTACTTC.

This clonotype turned up a few times. V usage is TRBV5-1 and J usage is TRBJ2-5; D is ambiguous. Trimming cost V 0 bases and J 1 base, with 10 bases left between them. The CDR3 runs 15 residues. From germline, CDR1 is SGHRS and CDR2 YFSETQ. The CDR3 protein is CASSLELPGQETQYF. CDR3 DNA: TGCGCCAGCAGCTTGGAGTTACCAGGCCAAGAGACCCAGTACTTC.

The genes are TRBV12-3 or TRBV12-4 and TRBJ1-1; 8 bases align to TRBD1. V gave up 6 bases and J gave up 1 base; unmatched junction bases: 4. This CDR3 region has 14 residues. The CDR3 DNA is TGTGCCAGCAGGGAACAGGGGGGGAACACTGAAGCTTTCTTT. Amino acids: CASREQGGNTEAFF.

The chain combines TRBV18 with TRBJ1-2, with D perhaps matching TRBD1 (5 bases). The CDR3 spans 13 residues. Trimming left V 4 bases short and J 3 bases short, with 9 bases between. From germline, CDR1 is KGHSH and CDR2 LQKENI. The CDR3 DNA follows: TGTGCCAGCTCACAGGGGTATGACTATGGCTACACCTTC. This encodes CASSQGYDYGYTF. Based on the CDR3 plus reference TRBV18 and TRBJ1-2, the full variable domain is NAGVMQNPRHLVRRRGQEARLRCSPMKGHSHVYWYRQLPEEGLKFMVYLQKENIIDESGMPKERFSAEFPKEGPSILRIQQVVRGDSAAYFCASSQGYDYGYTFGSGTRLTVV.

As to this clonotype: The junction departs from the called germline gene at one end, perhaps through a read error. The rearrangement joins TRBV18 to TRBJ2-1, with no clear D. The length of the CDR3 is 12 residues. From germline, CDR1 is KGHSH and CDR2 LQKENI. This chain's CDR3 is CASSPRLDEQLF. DNA for the CDR3: TGTGCCAGCTCACCTCGTCTCGATGAGCAGCTCTTC. The full variable domain, with the rest looked up from reference TRBV18 and TRBJ2-1, is NAGVMQNPRHLVRRRGQEARLRCSPMKGHSHVYWYRQLPEEGLKFMVYLQKENIIDESGMPKERFSAEFPKEGPSILRIQQVVRGDSAAYFCASSPRLDEQLFGPGTRLTVL.

The chain uses TRBV29-1 and TRBJ2-2; possible D gene TRBD2, 5 bases. V lost 3 bases to trimming and J lost 3 bases, with 8 bases between them. Germline lookup yields CDR1 SQVTM and CDR2 ANQGSEA. CDR3 length equals 13 residues. The CDR3 is CSVDSGYTGELFF. CDR3 bases: TGCAGCGTTGATTCGGGATACACCGGGGAGCTGTTTTTT.

The rearrangement joins TRBV20-1 to TRBJ2-1; TRBD2 agrees at 15 bases. J lost 0 bases, V lost 1 base, and 4 bases had no gene match. CDR1 is DFQATT and CDR2 is SNEGSKA in the germline V gene (reference sequence). The CDR3 covers 18 residues. DNA of the CDR3: TGCAGTGCTAGAGGGGGACTAGCGGGAGGCCGCTCCTACAATGAGCAGTTCTTC. It translates to CSARGGLAGGRSYNEQFF.

The V call is TRBV15, the J call TRBJ2-1; D is uncertain. V lost 0 bases and J lost 4, with 10 bases in between. Germline CDR1 reads LNHNV; CDR2 reads YYDKDF (reference sequence). CDR3 size: 15 residues. CDR3 in DNA: TGTGCCACCAGCAGAGAGGTCAGGTCATACAATGAGCAGTTCTTC. It codes for CATSREVRSYNEQFF.

This sequence joins TRBV2 and TRBJ2-3; D gene uncertain. Germline V gives CDR1 SNHLY, CDR2 FYNNEI. The CDR3 runs 14 residues. V was shortened by 3 bases and J by 0 bases, with 7 bases between the two germline ends. CDR3 in amino acids: CASSETLSTDTQYF. As DNA, the CDR3 is TGTGCCAGCAGTGAGACTTTGAGCACAGATACGCAGTATTTT. Complete variable domain (other parts from reference TRBV2 and TRBJ2-3): EPEVTQTPSHQVTQMGQEVILRCVPISNHLYFYWYRQILGQKVEFLVSFYNNEISEKSEIFDDQFSVERPDGSNFTLKIRSTKLEDSAMYFCASSETLSTDTQYFGPGTRLTVL.

This clonotype appeared a single time. The chain combines TRBV20-1 with TRBJ2-2, with TRBD2 matching over 11 bases. This CDR3 comprises 16 residues. Trimming cost V 6 bases and J 1 base; bases outside gene matches: 7. The germline V gene has CDR1 DFQATT and CDR2 SNEGSKA (reference sequence). CDR3 coding DNA: TGCAGTGCCCTAAGTCTAGCGGGAGGGAACACCGGGGAGCTGTTTTTT. Encoded protein: CSALSLAGGNTGELFF.

The chain has TRBV5-1 and TRBJ1-1; the D gene is possibly TRBD1 (6 bases). Trimming removed 5 bases at V and 0 bases at J, with 11 bases between. The CDR3 sequence is 14 residues long. Germline CDR1 is SGHRS and CDR2 is YFSETQ. The CDR3 here is CASSSGVLNTEAFF. The CDR3 DNA follows: TGCGCCAGCAGTTCAGGGGTCTTGAACACTGAAGCTTTCTTT.

The J gene is TRBJ1-5, the V gene TRBV5-5; D is perhaps TRBD1 (5 bases). The CDR3 has 15 residues. The V end lost 3 bases, the J end lost 0 bases, and 10 bases lay between the germline ends. CDR1 SGHKS and CDR2 YYEKEE come from the germline V gene (reference sequence). This CDR3 reads CASSSAGISNQPQHF. The CDR3 DNA sequence: TGTGCCAGCAGCTCAGCAGGGATTAGCAATCAGCCCCAGCATTTT.

This rearrangement joins TRBV4-3 to TRBJ2-2; 7 positions agree with TRBD2. The V and J ends lost 4 bases and 2 bases, in that order; junction bases with no gene match: 10. CDR1 LGHNA and CDR2 YSLEER come from the germline V gene. This CDR3 spans 17 amino acids. The CDR3 here is CASSPRGAGANTGELFF. CDR3 nucleotides: TGCGCCAGCAGCCCCCGTGGGGCGGGAGCAAACACCGGGGAGCTGTTTTTT.

This clonotype was seen a single time. One end of the junction is discordant with germline, which a read error may explain. V and J are TRBV28 and TRBJ2-1, with 7 bases matching TRBD2. CDR1 and CDR2 from the germline V gene are MDHEN and SYDVKM. The CDR3 is 16 amino acids. In nucleotides, the CDR3 is TGTGCCAACAGTGGGGCTAGCGGAGTCTCCTACAATGAGCAGTTCTTC. Translation: CANSGASGVSYNEQFF.

This clonotype came up a few times. The V gene is TRBV7-8, the J gene TRBJ2-5, with D perhaps matching TRBD1 (6 bases). Looked up from germline, CDR1 is SGHVS and CDR2 is FQNEAQ. The CDR3 runs 14 residues. The germline V and J ends were trimmed by 6 bases and 5 bases, with 16 bases remaining between them. The CDR3 bases are TGTGCCAGCAGATTAACAGGGAGCCCGGAGACCCAGTACTTC. Its translation is CASRLTGSPETQYF.

The sample holds a few counts of this clonotype. V usage is TRBV10-3 and J usage is TRBJ1-4; D call uncertain. The CDR3 contains 15 residues. The germline gives CDR1 ENHRY, CDR2 SYGVKD. The V end was cut by 2 bases, the J end by 0 bases, with 7 bases between. CDR3 protein: CAISEKDATNEKLFF. The CDR3 DNA reads TGTGCCATCAGTGAGAAGGATGCAACTAATGAAAAACTGTTTTTT.

As regards this clonotype: A much bigger clone sits one base away, suggesting this may be a read error. DNA of the CDR3: TGTGCCAGCAGCTCCCGGAGTAGCGGCTCCTACGAGCAGTACTTC. Translating it yields CASSSRSSGSYEQYF. The rearrangement uses TRBV14 and TRBJ2-7; a possible D gene is TRBD2 (6 bases). The CDR3 extends over 15 amino acids. Trimming cost V 5 bases and J 0 bases, with 14 bases left between them. Germline V gene sequence: CDR1 SGHDN, CDR2 FVKESK.

This clonotype has just a few counts. The chain recombines TRBV20-1 with TRBJ1-2, with 7 bases fitting TRBD1. CDR1 DFQATT and CDR2 SNEGSKA come from the germline V gene (reference sequence). J gave up 7 bases and V 1 base, and 9 bases lay outside the gene matches. The CDR3 consists of 14 residues. Written as DNA, the CDR3 is TGCAGTGCTAGAGCTCGGGACAGCACTGGTGGCTACACCTTC. Translated, it gives CSARARDSTGGYTF.

This clonotype showed up many times. The gene calls are TRBV6-5 and TRBJ1-4; TRBD1 matches 9 bases. Trimming at V came to 5 bases and at J to 8 bases, leaving 3 bases not matched to a gene. The CDR3 runs to 13 residues. Germline V lookup: CDR1 MNHEY, CDR2 SVGAGI. The CDR3, as DNA: TGTGCCAGCAGTGGGACAGGGAACGAAAAACTGTTTTTT. It yields the protein CASSGTGNEKLFF.

DNA of the CDR3: TGTGCCAGCAGTTTTAAGGTTGCTGGAGCTTTCTTT. Residues: CASSFKVAGAFF. J is TRBJ1-1 and V is TRBV12-3 or TRBV12-4; D ambiguous. V lost 3 bases and J lost 10, with 12 bases in between. The CDR3 contains 12 residues.

The J gene is TRBJ2-2, the V gene TRBV20-1, with TRBD1 matching 7 bases. The germline V gene encodes CDR1 DFQATT and CDR2 SNEGSKA (reference sequence). The CDR3 covers 16 residues. After removal of 0 bases from V and 3 bases from J, the junction contained 7 bases not matched to a gene. The CDR3 bases are TGCAGTGCTAGAGACCCAAGACAGGGATACACCGGGGAGCTGTTTTTT. It translates to CSARDPRQGYTGELFF.